What follows are 26 T cell receptor beta chains derived from one specimen sequenced in a study of blood T cell repertoires in COVID-19. The data were produced by immunoSEQ multiplex PCR, yet TCRdb's version contains in-frame clones alone and is incomplete. The table lists approximately 390,000 clones, around 91% of them singletons, with around 6.3% in the top ten. The sample taken for sequencing was peripheral blood. The receptor source for this set is a man younger than 30 with active or convalescent COVID-19.

In this sample, this clone turned up once. The chain carries TRBV28 and TRBJ1-1; D call uncertain. Germline V CDR1 and CDR2: MDHEN, SYDVKM. V lost 3 bases and J 4 bases, leaving 12 bases between the germline ends. CDR3 size: 14 residues. The CDR3 nucleotides are TGTGCCAGCAGTTTTCCTACTTTTGGCACTGAAGCTTTCTTT. It encodes CASSFPTFGTEAFF.

The V call is TRBV27, the J call TRBJ2-7; D is possibly TRBD1 (6 bases). The CDR3 spans 12 residues. CDR1 is MNHEY and CDR2 is SMNVEV in the germline V gene (reference sequence). V was clipped by 6 bases and J by 3 bases, with 9 bases between them. The CDR3 coding sequence is TGTGCCAGCAGAACGACAGGCTACGAGCAGTACTTC. It translates to CASRTTGYEQYF.

The chain has TRBV4-1 and TRBJ1-2, with D possibly matching TRBD1 (6 bases). Trimming stripped 3 bases from V and 8 bases from J, with 13 bases between. The length of the CDR3 is 13 residues. In germline, CDR1 is MGHRA, CDR2 YSYEKL. The chain's CDR3 is CASSQRTVDGYTF. In DNA form, the CDR3 reads TGCGCCAGCAGCCAGAGGACAGTCGACGGCTACACCTTC.

The chain couples TRBV27 to TRBJ2-5, with D tentatively TRBD1 (6 bases). Germline CDR1 is MNHEY and CDR2 is SMNVEV (reference sequence). The germline V and J ends were trimmed by 5 bases and 5 bases, with 18 bases remaining between them. The CDR3 spans 15 residues. The CDR3 DNA reads TGTGCCAGCAGTCGGCAGTGGGGGCTCAGGGAGACCCAGTACTTC. This gives the protein CASSRQWGLRETQYF.

This rearrangement joins TRBV7-3 to TRBJ2-3, with TRBD1 as a possible D gene (6 bases). The CDR3 is made up of 13 amino acids. The V end lost 2 bases, the J end lost 4 bases, and 7 bases lay between the germline ends. Per germline, CDR1 SGHTA and CDR2 FQGTGA. CDR3 in DNA: TGTGCCAGCAGCTTATACAGGGCAGATACGCAGTATTTT. Protein product: CASSLYRADTQYF.

CDR3 DNA sequence: TGTGCCAGCAGGGAATGGGACAGCCAGGAACATTCACCCCTCCACTTT. It yields the protein CASREWDSQEHSPLHF. The chain carries TRBV6-1 and TRBJ1-6; 7 positions agree with TRBD1. CDR3 length equals 16 residues. Germline CDR1 reads MNHNS; CDR2 reads SASEGT. J lost 8 bases, V lost 6 bases, and 13 bases had no gene match.

This chain links TRBV6-1 with TRBJ1-5; D is unclear. This CDR3 has 14 amino acids. The germline V gene encodes CDR1 MNHNS and CDR2 SASEGT. Trimming pared 0 bases from V and 4 bases from J, leaving 7 bases between. The CDR3 DNA reads TGTGCCAGCAGTGAAGCAGCAGGAAATCAGCCCCAGCATTTT. Protein: CASSEAAGNQPQHF.

J is TRBJ1-2 and V is TRBV18; D is possibly TRBD1 (6 bases). Germline V gives CDR1 KGHSH, CDR2 LQKENI. The ends were cut back, 3 bases at V and 4 bases at J, with 18 bases in the middle. The CDR3 sequence is 16 residues long. Here the CDR3 DNA reads TGTGCCAGCTCACCCCCGGACGGGGGGCTTGGCTATGGCTACACCTTC. Translated, it gives CASSPPDGGLGYGYTF.

The chain uses TRBV2 and TRBJ2-1; D remains ambiguous. This CDR3 is 14 amino acids long. The V gene's germline CDR1 is SNHLY and CDR2 FYNNEI. V was pared by 10 bases and J by 8 bases, with 21 bases between. The CDR3 bases are TGTGCCACCCGACGGTCCTACATTGCGGATGAGCAGTTCTTC. It codes for CATRRSYIADEQFF. Looking up the rest from reference TRBV2 and TRBJ2-1 gives the full variable domain: EPEVTQTPSHQVTQMGQEVILRCVPISNHLYFYWYRQILGQKVEFLVSFYNNEISEKSEIFDDQFSVERPDGSNFTLKIRSTKLEDSAMYFCATRRSYIADEQFFGPGTRLTVL.

The chain combines TRBV29-1 with TRBJ2-1, with D perhaps matching TRBD2 (6 bases). The CDR3 spans 14 residues. The V gene lost 6 bases and the J gene lost 3 bases, with 15 bases spanning the gap. Germline V gene lookup returns CDR1 SQVTM and CDR2 ANQGSEA. The CDR3 here is CSVPRESGYNEQFF. The CDR3 coding sequence is TGCAGCGTCCCCCGGGAGTCAGGCTACAATGAGCAGTTCTTC.

The V call is TRBV2, the J call TRBJ1-2, with a possible D match to TRBD1 (5 bases). Per the germline V gene, CDR1 is SNHLY and CDR2 is FYNNEI. The ends were cut back, 6 bases at V and 4 bases at J, with 18 bases in the middle. This CDR3 is 15 amino acids long. CDR3: CASSEAKATAYGYTF. The CDR3 nucleotides read TGTGCCAGCAGCGAGGCCAAGGCGACAGCCTATGGCTACACCTTC.

The chain uses TRBV6-2 or TRBV6-3 and TRBJ1-6; no definite D call. Germline CDR1 reads MNHEY; CDR2 reads SVGEGT. The CDR3 runs to 17 residues. The V gene lost 2 bases and the J gene lost 3 bases, with 14 bases spanning the gap. In DNA form, the CDR3 reads TGTGCCAGCAGTTACGCGGCCGGGGATTACTATAATTCACCCCTCCACTTT. Its translation: CASSYAAGDYYNSPLHF.

This chain joins TRBV6-6 and TRBJ1-1, with a tentative D call TRBD1 (6 bases). V was shortened by 8 bases and J by 5 bases, with 18 bases between the two germline ends. There are 14 residues in the CDR3. From germline, CDR1 is MNHNY and CDR2 SVGAGI (reference sequence). This chain's CDR3 is CASLDRGAGTEAFF. CDR3 nucleotide sequence: TGTGCCAGCCTGGACCGGGGGGCAGGGACTGAAGCTTTCTTT.

V usage is TRBV6-6 and J usage is TRBJ1-2, with 10 bases that match TRBD1. J lost 0 bases, V lost 8 bases, and 3 bases had no gene match. This CDR3 contains 14 residues. Germline CDR1 and CDR2: MNHNY and SVGAGI (reference sequence). CDR3 protein: CASSGQGANYGYTF. CDR3 nucleotide sequence: TGTGCCAGCTCCGGACAGGGGGCTAACTATGGCTACACCTTC.

The chain is built from TRBV5-4 and TRBJ1-6; possible D gene TRBD1, 5 bases. The CDR3 is 15 residues long. Trimming removed 4 bases from V and 8 bases from J, with 16 bases in between. Germline V gene data show CDR1 as SGHNT and CDR2 as YYREEE (reference sequence). The CDR3 DNA is TGTGCCAGCAGCACATCAGGGAACGCATATTCACCCCTCCACTTT. Protein: CASSTSGNAYSPLHF.

DNA of the CDR3: TGTGCCAGCAGCTTAGCGTCAGGGGGCAGTTATGGCTACACCTTC. It yields the protein CASSLASGGSYGYTF. The chain recombines TRBV7-9 with TRBJ1-2; 8 bases fit TRBD1. The CDR3 consists of 15 residues. The ends lost 0 bases at V and 5 bases at J; junction bases unmatched: 5. Germline CDR1 reads SEHNR; CDR2 reads FQNEAQ (reference sequence).

The J gene is TRBJ2-1, the V gene TRBV4-1, with TRBD2 matching 10 bases. Germline V gene data show CDR1 as MGHRA and CDR2 as YSYEKL. The CDR3 sequence is 16 residues long. The V segment lost 3 bases and the J segment 2 bases; nucleotides outside the gene matches: 4. Here the CDR3 DNA reads TGCGCCAGCAGCCACGCCCTAGCGGGGGCCTACAATGAGCAGTTCTTC. Residues: CASSHALAGAYNEQFF.

The V and J genes are TRBV6-5 and TRBJ2-7, with D tentatively TRBD2 (7 bases). Germline V gene lookup returns CDR1 MNHEY and CDR2 SVGAGI. Trimming pared 7 bases from V and 8 bases from J, leaving 12 bases between. The CDR3 extends over 11 amino acids. For the CDR3, the DNA is TGTGCCAGCAAAAGGCGGGGGCAGCAGTACTTC. Translating it yields CASKRRGQQYF.

This rearrangement joins TRBV7-8 to TRBJ1-6; TRBD1 aligns across 7 bases. This CDR3 is built from 17 residues. V gave up 5 bases and J gave up 0 bases; unmatched junction bases: 7. The germline CDR1 and CDR2 sequences are SGHVS and FQNEAQ. CDR3 sequence reads: CASSPRTGSSYNSPLHF. As DNA, the CDR3 is TGTGCCAGCAGCCCTCGGACAGGCAGCTCCTATAATTCACCCCTCCACTTT. The whole variable domain, filled in from reference TRBV7-8 and TRBJ1-6, reads GAGVSQSPRYKVAKRGQDVALRCDPISGHVSLFWYQQALGQGPEFLTYFQNEAQLDKSGLPSDRFFAERPEGSVSTLKIQRTQQEDSAVYLCASSPRTGSSYNSPLHFGNGTRLTVT.

In its sample, this clone was seen a few times. The rearrangement joins TRBV6-2 or TRBV6-3 to TRBJ1-1, with 9 bases lining up with TRBD1. Trimming took 5 bases from V and 9 from J; bases not matched to a gene: 7. Germline CDR1 and CDR2: MNHEY and SVGEGT. The CDR3 runs 13 residues. CDR3 region: CASSKSGQGKAFF. CDR3 DNA sequence: TGTGCCAGCAGTAAGTCGGGACAGGGCAAAGCTTTCTTT.

The chain couples TRBV24-1 to TRBJ2-1; the D gene is possibly TRBD2 (7 bases). This CDR3 has 15 residues. V shed 5 bases and J shed 4 bases, with 14 bases lying between them. Germline V lookup: CDR1 KGHDR, CDR2 SFDVKD. CDR3 protein: CATSAGGPRYNEQFF. CDR3 sequence (DNA): TGTGCCACCAGTGCGGGGGGCCCCAGGTACAATGAGCAGTTCTTC.

The chain joins TRBV7-3 to TRBJ2-7; 7 nucleotides align to TRBD1. Germline V gene sequence: CDR1 SGHTA, CDR2 FQGTGA. This CDR3 has 14 residues. V lost 2 bases, J lost 7 bases, and 8 bases stayed unmatched. Here the CDR3 reads CASSLGRGQEEQYF. In DNA, the CDR3 is TGTGCCAGCAGCTTAGGAAGGGGGCAGGAAGAGCAGTACTTC. The complete variable domain, with remaining parts taken from reference TRBV7-3 and TRBJ2-7, reads GAGVSQTPSNKVTEKGKYVELRCDPISGHTALYWYRQSLGQGPEFLIYFQGTGAADDSGLPNDRFFAVRPEGSVSTLKIQRTERGDSAVYLCASSLGRGQEEQYFGPGTRLTVT.

This sequence joins TRBV28 and TRBJ1-5, with D hard to call. V was clipped by 8 bases and J by 10 bases, with 21 bases between them. Germline values: CDR1 MDHEN, CDR2 SYDVKM. This CDR3 comprises 14 residues. The CDR3 loop reads CASSMRSRREPQHF. The CDR3 bases are TGTGCCAGCTCGATGAGATCCCGCCGTGAACCCCAGCATTTT.

This chain uses TRBV7-8 with TRBJ2-1; TRBD2 matches 10 bases. This CDR3 comprises 16 residues. The trim removed 5 bases at V and 9 bases at J, leaving 13 bases unmatched. The germline V gene encodes CDR1 SGHVS and CDR2 FQNEAQ. This CDR3 is CASSTTRALAGAEQFF. The CDR3 DNA reads TGTGCCAGCAGCACAACCCGAGCCCTAGCGGGAGCTGAGCAGTTCTTC.

The rearrangement joins TRBV7-9 to TRBJ1-1, with TRBD1 matching over 10 bases. Per germline, CDR1 SEHNR and CDR2 FQNEAQ (reference sequence). J lost 1 base, V lost 5 bases, and 10 bases had no gene match. The CDR3 is 17 residues long. The CDR3 DNA is TGTGCCAGCAGCAGCTTGGGACAGGGGATCCCGAACACTGAAGCTTTCTTT. Translating it yields CASSSLGQGIPNTEAFF.

This chain connects TRBV5-1 to TRBJ1-1, with D unresolved. V lost 5 bases and J lost 6, with 14 bases in between. The CDR3 contains 13 residues. Germline CDR1 reads SGHRS; CDR2 reads YFSETQ. The CDR3 region has the DNA TGCGCCAGCAGTCCGGGTAAGGAAGCTGAAGCTTTCTTT. Translated, it gives CASSPGKEAEAFF.